The T cell receptor (beta chain) described here comes from a study of CD8 T cells in Susac syndrome. An input of roughly 0.5 to 1 ug of RNA was subjected to reverse transcription using random hexamers. TCR beta CDR3 was amplified by immunoSEQ multiplex PCR. This amplification extended across 54 Vbeta and 13 Jbeta segments. Each CDR3 protein gets one entry after TCRdb re-called the immunoSEQ multiplex PCR reads with MiXCR. The table shows over 100,000 distinct CDR3 sequences, with around 92% occurring only once. The CDR3 loop spans 16 amino acids. The germline CDR1 and CDR2 sequences are GTSNPN and SVGIG (reference sequence). V was clipped by 0 bases and J by 0 bases, with 12 bases between them. In blood CD8+ and CD4+ T cells, TCR beta underwent sequencing. Negative isolation yielded CD4+ and CD8+ T cells, and FACS enriched TEMRA cells.

Sequences were obtained from CD8+ T cells from PBMCs. The origin of this receptor is a human donor in good health. The chain joins TRBV30 to TRBJ1-3; D ambiguous. The CDR3 region is CAWSVLRGSSGNTIYF. In nucleotides, the CDR3 is TGTGCCTGGAGTGTACTACGGGGTTCCTCTGGAAACACCATATATTTT.